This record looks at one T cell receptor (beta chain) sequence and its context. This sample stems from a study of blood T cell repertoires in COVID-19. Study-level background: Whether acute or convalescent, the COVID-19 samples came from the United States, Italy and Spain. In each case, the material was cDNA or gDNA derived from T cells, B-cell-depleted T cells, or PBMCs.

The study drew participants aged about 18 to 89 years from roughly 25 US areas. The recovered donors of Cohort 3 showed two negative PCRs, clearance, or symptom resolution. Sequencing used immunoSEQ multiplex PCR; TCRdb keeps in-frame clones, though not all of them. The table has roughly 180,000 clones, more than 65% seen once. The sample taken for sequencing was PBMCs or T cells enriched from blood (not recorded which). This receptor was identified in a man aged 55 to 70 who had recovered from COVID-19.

In nucleotides, the CDR3 is TGTGCCAGCAGCCAGGGTCCGGGCCAAGAGACCCAGTACTTC. Translated: CASSQGPGQETQYF. The J gene is TRBJ2-5, the V gene TRBV3-1 (or the pseudogene TRBV3-2); D ambiguous. Trimming left V 3 bases short and J 1 base short, with 9 bases between. This CDR3 contains 14 residues. Germline CDR1 LGHDT, CDR2 YNNKEL (reference sequence).